This T cell receptor (beta chain) was found in a study of T cell responses to AZD1222 COVID-19 vaccine. Study at large: Recipients boosted at about 4 weeks or about 12 weeks are pooled. Whole-study findings and limits: Reportedly, nearly half of unique spike TCRs recognized epitopes outside B.1.351/B.1.1.7 mutations. Baseline seropositivity occurred in only a handful of AZD1222 recipients. White British donors predominated, females outnumbered males, and clonal diversity was possibly underestimated.

This CDR3 has 16 residues. CDR1 is SGHAT and CDR2 is FQNNGV in the germline V gene. The V gene lost 5 bases and the J gene lost 0 bases, with 14 bases spanning the gap. Details on this clone: The antigen is unknown.

TCRdb's table, derived via immunoSEQ multiplex PCR, lists solely in-frame clones and lacks some. In the table there are around 200,000 clones, approximately 93% of which are singletons. The rearrangement uses TRBV11-2 and TRBJ1-3; unclear D gene. The TCR was taken from an adult in good health. Here the sequenced sample was peripheral blood, taken on day 0 of AZD1222 vaccination. The chain's CDR3 is CASSPWLGVSGNTIYF. As DNA, the CDR3 is TGTGCCAGCAGCCCATGGCTAGGTGTCTCTGGAAACACCATATATTTT.